The 32 T cell receptor beta chains listed next were all sequenced from one sample in a study of T cell responses to AZD1222 COVID-19 vaccine. Repertoires were generated with immunoSEQ multiplex PCR, while TCRdb's copy carries only in-frame clones and drops some. The sample holds about 120,000 clones; 80% to 90% are singletons and the top ten take about 3.1%. This specimen consisted of peripheral blood, obtained on day 0 of AZD1222 vaccination. Receptors originate from an adult in good health.

The V and J genes are TRBV28 and TRBJ1-2; TRBD1 might be the D (5 bases). This CDR3 has 14 residues. CDR1 is MDHEN, CDR2 SYDVKM, per germline. V was trimmed by 6 bases and J by 3 bases, leaving 14 bases between them. The CDR3 here is CASRAEGADYGYTF. The CDR3 nucleotides read TGTGCCAGCAGGGCCGAAGGGGCCGACTATGGCTACACCTTC.

The rearrangement links TRBV11-3 to TRBJ1-1; D unclear. Germline CDR1 is SGHNT and CDR2 is YENEEA. V lost 2 bases and J 0 bases, leaving 4 bases between the germline ends. The CDR3 runs to 13 residues. In DNA, the CDR3 is TGTGCCAGCAGCTTAAGCGTGAACACTGAAGCTTTCTTT. Its protein product is CASSLSVNTEAFF.

The chain employs TRBV7-2 and TRBJ1-3, with no clear D. V dropped 1 base and J dropped 3 bases, with 10 bases sitting between them. Looked up from germline, CDR1 is SGHTA and CDR2 is FQGNSA. The CDR3 contains 15 residues. CDR3 nucleotide sequence: TGTGCCAGCAGCTTAGGGGCCACAGTTGGAAACACCATATATTTT. Translation: CASSLGATVGNTIYF.

The chain employs TRBV27 and TRBJ2-3, with 12 bases that match TRBD2. The CDR3 extends over 16 amino acids. CDR1 and CDR2 from the germline V gene are MNHEY and SMNVEV (reference sequence). Germline trimming cut 5 bases from V and 2 bases from J; bases unmatched to any gene: 5. The CDR3 is CASSAGLAGLTDTQYF. The CDR3 coding sequence is TGTGCCAGCAGTGCCGGACTAGCGGGGCTCACAGATACGCAGTATTTT.

The chain recombines TRBV19 with TRBJ1-4; 10 nucleotides agree with TRBD1. The length of the CDR3 is 15 residues. Germline V lookup: CDR1 LNHDA, CDR2 SQIVND (reference sequence). V lost 5 bases to trimming and J lost 3 bases; unmatched junction nucleotides: 3. The CDR3 nucleotides are TGTGCCAGTAGTGTTGGACAGGGGGCTAATGAAAAACTGTTTTTT. It is translated as CASSVGQGANEKLFF.

The chain uses TRBV18 and TRBJ1-2; no definite D call. This CDR3 is built from 12 residues. The V end was cut by 2 bases, the J end by 3 bases, with 4 bases between. Germline CDR1 reads KGHSH; CDR2 reads LQKENI. The DNA of the CDR3 is TGTGCCAGCTCACCAAATCACTATGGCTACACCTTC. Protein sequence: CASSPNHYGYTF.

The CDR3 sequence: CASTTDRGYGYTF. The DNA for the CDR3 is TGTGCCAGCACCACAGACAGGGGATATGGCTACACCTTC. J is TRBJ1-2 and V is TRBV2; 8 bases line up with TRBD1. Trimming removed 7 bases from V and 5 bases from J; junction bases left unmatched: 6. Germline V CDR1 and CDR2: SNHLY, FYNNEI. This CDR3 has 13 amino acids. The full variable domain, with the rest looked up from reference TRBV2 and TRBJ1-2, is EPEVTQTPSHQVTQMGQEVILRCVPISNHLYFYWYRQILGQKVEFLVSFYNNEISEKSEIFDDQFSVERPDGSNFTLKIRSTKLEDSAMYFCASTTDRGYGYTFGSGTRLTVV.

This rearrangement joins TRBV20-1 to TRBJ2-7; D ambiguous. The CDR3 has 11 amino acids. The germline V gene has CDR1 DFQATT and CDR2 SNEGSKA (reference sequence). The germline V and J ends were trimmed by 3 bases and 5 bases, with 8 bases remaining between them. CDR3 bases: TGCAGTGCTAGGGATGCCCACGAGCAGTACTTC. Translation gives CSARDAHEQYF.

V usage is TRBV9 and J usage is TRBJ1-2; unclear D gene. The CDR3 is 13 residues long. From germline, CDR1 is SGDLS and CDR2 YYNGEE. The V end lost 4 bases, the J end lost 8 bases, and 15 bases lay between the germline ends. This CDR3 is CASSPLHSSGYTF. The CDR3 DNA is TGTGCCAGCAGCCCCCTCCACAGTAGCGGCTACACCTTC.

The V call is TRBV6-1, the J call TRBJ2-1; D uncertain. The CDR3 sequence is 16 residues long. The ends were cut back, 4 bases at V and 7 bases at J, with 20 bases in the middle. CDR1 and CDR2 (germline): MNHNS, SASEGT. CDR3 sequence (DNA): TGTGCCAGCAGTGGCAGGAAGGGATATGCTGGGAATGAGCAGTTCTTC. Translating gives CASSGRKGYAGNEQFF.

The chain has TRBV27 and TRBJ1-4; D is perhaps TRBD1 (5 bases). Between the trimmed V and J ends, which lost 1 base and 0 bases, there was a span of 12 bases. The CDR3 is 17 amino acids. Germline V gives CDR1 MNHEY, CDR2 SMNVEV (reference sequence). The CDR3 loop reads CASSLYRLPPTNEKLFF. As DNA, the CDR3 is TGTGCCAGCAGTTTATACAGGTTGCCCCCAACTAATGAAAAACTGTTTTTT.

The V call is TRBV9, the J call TRBJ1-2; 7 nucleotides align to TRBD1. The CDR3 runs 14 residues. CDR1 SGDLS and CDR2 YYNGEE come from the germline V gene. Losses at the gene ends were 4 bases for V and 4 bases for J; bases not matched to a gene: 7. CDR3 nucleotides: TGTGCCAGCAGCCCACGAGGGGGCTCCTATGGCTACACCTTC. It translates to CASSPRGGSYGYTF.

The V gene is TRBV5-4, the J gene TRBJ1-2; 9 bases are shared with TRBD1. This CDR3 has 13 residues. The J segment lost 3 bases and the V segment lost 6 bases, leaving 3 bases of the junction unmatched. Germline loops: CDR1 SGHNT, CDR2 YYREEE (reference sequence). Here the CDR3 reads CASTRDRDYGYTF. As DNA, the CDR3 is TGTGCCAGCACCAGGGACAGGGACTATGGCTACACCTTC.

The chain combines TRBV9 with TRBJ2-1; TRBD2 might be the D (6 bases). Trimming cost V 6 bases and J 3 bases, with 13 bases left between them. This CDR3 has 14 amino acids. Germline V gene sequence: CDR1 SGDLS, CDR2 YYNGEE. In DNA, the CDR3 is TGTGCCAGCAACGGGGGAGGTAGCTACAATGAGCAGTTCTTC. It yields the protein CASNGGGSYNEQFF.

The chain has TRBV6-5 and TRBJ2-3; 11 bases align to TRBD2. Germline V lookup: CDR1 MNHEY, CDR2 SVGAGI. This CDR3 has 14 residues. Trimming took 7 bases from V and 6 from J; bases not matched to a gene: 6. In DNA form, the CDR3 reads TGTGCCAGCACCAAGACTAGCGGGATGGATACGCAGTATTTT. As protein: CASTKTSGMDTQYF.

V usage is TRBV5-4 and J usage is TRBJ2-7, with D tentatively TRBD1 or TRBD2 (5 bases each). Deletions cut 1 base from V and 1 base from J, with 12 bases between. The CDR3 totals 15 residues. Germline lookup yields CDR1 SGHNT and CDR2 YYREEE (reference sequence). Here the CDR3 DNA reads TGTGCCAGCAGCTTGTGGGGGAGACCGTCCTACGAGCAGTACTTC. Protein: CASSLWGRPSYEQYF.

The chain joins TRBV9 to TRBJ1-3, with unresolved D. Trimming removed 0 bases at V and 0 bases at J, with 10 bases between. This CDR3 region has 16 residues. CDR1 is SGDLS, CDR2 YYNGEE, per germline. CDR3 DNA: TGTGCCAGCAGCGTAGGCAGCGTATTCTCTGGAAACACCATATATTTT. Amino acids: CASSVGSVFSGNTIYF.

The chain links TRBV2 to TRBJ1-4; D is undetermined. The CDR3 consists of 11 residues. V lost 10 bases to trimming and J lost 4 bases, with 7 bases between them. CDR1 and CDR2 from the germline V gene are SNHLY and FYNNEI. DNA of the CDR3: TGTGCCACCACCATTAATGAAAAACTGTTTTTT. Protein: CATTINEKLFF.

The gene calls are TRBV6-5 and TRBJ1-1, with D hard to call. The CDR3 spans 14 residues. CDR1 and CDR2 from the germline V gene are MNHEY and SVGAGI. Trimming removed 6 bases at V and 0 bases at J, with 11 bases between. This CDR3 reads CASRVPGMNTEAFF. In DNA, the CDR3 is TGTGCCAGCAGGGTCCCGGGCATGAACACTGAAGCTTTCTTT.

The chain recombines TRBV2 with TRBJ1-6; 11 bases agree with TRBD1. CDR1 SNHLY and CDR2 FYNNEI come from the germline V gene. The CDR3 extends over 14 amino acids. The J segment lost 7 bases and the V segment lost 6 bases, leaving 2 bases of the junction unmatched. The CDR3 loop reads CASRGQGENSPLHF. The CDR3 DNA reads as TGTGCCAGCAGGGGACAGGGGGAAAATTCACCCCTCCACTTT.

The chain uses TRBV19 and TRBJ1-5; D gene ambiguous. The CDR3 spans 15 residues. CDR1 and CDR2 (germline): LNHDA, SQIVND (reference sequence). Trimming cost V 8 bases and J 6 bases, with 20 bases left between them. As DNA, the CDR3 is TGTGCCAGTGAACCGGGCCAAAGATTGAGTCAGCCCCAGCATTTT. Protein sequence: CASEPGQRLSQPQHF.

The V and J genes are TRBV11-2 and TRBJ2-7; D call uncertain. Trimming shortened V by 3 bases and J by 6 bases, and 18 bases separated the two germline ends. The CDR3 is made up of 15 amino acids. Germline CDR1 is SGHAT and CDR2 is FQNNGV. For the CDR3, the DNA is TGTGCCAGCAGCTTGTTGGGCCCTTCCGTGTTCGAGCAGTACTTC. Translation gives CASSLLGPSVFEQYF.

This chain uses TRBV5-1 with TRBJ2-6, with TRBD1 matching 7 bases. The CDR3 totals 18 residues. Unmatched junction bases numbered 11, after V lost 5 bases and J lost 0 bases. The germline V gene has CDR1 SGHRS and CDR2 YFSETQ. This CDR3 is CASSGTGTVRSGANVLTF. The DNA of the CDR3 is TGCGCCAGCAGTGGGACCGGGACAGTTCGCTCTGGGGCCAACGTCCTGACTTTC.

The chain couples TRBV19 to TRBJ1-2, with D possibly matching TRBD1 (6 bases). Germline V gene sequence: CDR1 LNHDA, CDR2 SQIVND (reference sequence). The CDR3 sequence is 15 residues long. V was cut by 7 bases and J by 5 bases, with 20 bases left in between. The CDR3 sequence is CASMGGTSSGYGYTF. CDR3 nucleotide sequence: TGTGCCAGTATGGGGGGCACCTCATCGGGGTATGGCTACACCTTC.

This clone has just one count. The rearrangement links TRBV18 to TRBJ2-1; 7 nucleotides line up with TRBD2. V was pared by 3 bases and J by 3 bases, with 8 bases of the junction left unmatched. In germline, CDR1 is KGHSH, CDR2 LQKENI. CDR3 length equals 16 residues. The CDR3 here is CASSPPGGGRYNEQFF. CDR3 DNA sequence: TGTGCCAGCTCACCGCCGGGGGGAGGTCGCTACAATGAGCAGTTCTTC.

The chain combines TRBV28 with TRBJ1-6, with TRBD1 as a possible D gene (6 bases). Germline CDR1 reads MDHEN; CDR2 reads SYDVKM. Trimming took off 6 bases at V and 9 bases at J, with 12 bases between the two ends. The length of the CDR3 is 13 residues. As DNA, the CDR3 is TGTGCCAGCAGCTACAGGGATGGTTCACCCCTCCACTTT. It yields the protein CASSYRDGSPLHF. Looking up the rest from reference TRBV28 and TRBJ1-6 gives the full variable domain: DVKVTQSSRYLVKRTGEKVFLECVQDMDHENMFWYRQDPGLGLRLIYFSYDVKMKEKGDIPEGYSVSREKKERFSLILESASTNQTSMYLCASSYRDGSPLHFGNGTRLTVT.

Regarding this clone: The junction departs from germline at one end; a sequencing error may be responsible. This chain connects TRBV28 to TRBJ1-2, with D unresolved. Germline CDR1 MDHEN, CDR2 SYDVKM. This CDR3 is 11 amino acids long. The CDR3 loop reads CASSVWEGYTF. In DNA, the CDR3 is TGTGCCAGCAGTGTATGGGAGGGCTACACCTTC.

The rearrangement uses TRBV6-5 and TRBJ2-7, with a possible D match to TRBD1 (5 bases). The CDR3 sequence is 12 residues long. Trimming took off 6 bases at V and 5 bases at J, with 11 bases between the two ends. Germline V gene data show CDR1 as MNHEY and CDR2 as SVGAGI. CDR3 bases: TGTGCCAGCAGGTCTGACAGCCACGAGCAGTACTTC. Amino acid sequence: CASRSDSHEQYF.

The J gene is TRBJ2-7, the V gene TRBV27; tentative D call: TRBD2 (6 bases). With 6 bases removed from V and 7 bases from J, the gap between germline ends came to 16 bases. The length of the CDR3 is 13 residues. The germline CDR1 and CDR2 sequences are MNHEY and SMNVEV (reference sequence). The CDR3 bases are TGTGCCAGCAGCCGGGACTCATCAGTAGAGCAGTACTTC. Translated: CASSRDSSVEQYF.

CDR3: CASSWGTGAYGYTF. The CDR3 region has the DNA TGCGCCAGCAGCTGGGGGACAGGGGCGTATGGCTACACCTTC. This rearrangement joins TRBV5-1 to TRBJ1-2; 10 nucleotides agree with TRBD1. This CDR3 has 14 amino acids. Germline trimming cut 3 bases from V and 5 bases from J; bases unmatched to any gene: 4. CDR1 and CDR2 from the germline V gene are SGHRS and YFSETQ.

This clone appeared once. This chain connects TRBV5-8 to TRBJ2-6; D is uncertain. Trimming took off 0 bases at V and 1 base at J, with 5 bases between the two ends. The germline CDR1 and CDR2 sequences are SGHTS and YDEGEE. The CDR3 is made up of 15 amino acids. CDR3 DNA sequence: TGTGCCAGCAGCTTGGGCAAATCTGGGGCCAACGTCCTGACTTTC. Its translation is CASSLGKSGANVLTF.

J is TRBJ2-1 and V is TRBV4-1; possibly TRBD1 for D (6 bases). The CDR3 has 15 residues. Germline loops: CDR1 MGHRA, CDR2 YSYEKL. V lost 1 base and J 7 bases, leaving 14 bases between the germline ends. The CDR3 region is CASSQGVGTPNEQFF. CDR3 in DNA: TGCGCCAGCAGCCAAGGAGTGGGGACACCGAATGAGCAGTTCTTC.